The text below deals with one TCR beta chain. The antigen is undetermined. The germline gives CDR1 LGHNA, CDR2 YNFKEQ. This CDR3 region has 15 residues. The junction had 5 bases not matched to a gene; V was cut back by 0 bases and J by 4 bases. The data were obtained in a study of T cell clonotyping in hematopoietic cell transplantation. Method: immunoSEQ multiplex PCR; TCRdb's copy keeps in-frame clones and lacks some. Altogether under 10,000 clones are present, about 90% being singletons, with the ten largest covering roughly 35%. The study, taken as a whole, reports: At the given depth, recipient repertoires were over 95% de novo clonotypes. Recipient TCR diversity dropped after transplant; expanded clonotypes rose from day 30 to 180. No sorting was done, leaving CD4 and CD8 contributions mixed.

Blood collection times were about day -28 and days 30, 100, 180 posttransplant. Material: PBMCs, obtained 180 days after allogeneic stem cell transplant. V is TRBV4-2 and J is TRBJ1-2, with 7 bases identical to TRBD1. The clonotype was recovered from a human patient who had an allogeneic stem cell transplant, so the T cells may come from the graft donor. The donor label of this sample is uncertain. Some clones in this sample may be carry-over from other donors' samples. The CDR3 protein is CASSQDSSGGYGYTF. The CDR3 DNA is TGTGCCAGCAGCCAAGACTCGTCAGGGGGCTATGGCTACACCTTC.